This T cell receptor beta chain was sequenced in a study of blood T cell repertoires in COVID-19. Looked up from germline, CDR1 is SGHAT and CDR2 is FQNNGV. The trim removed 4 bases at V and 8 bases at J, leaving 12 bases unmatched. This CDR3 spans 15 amino acids. Only in-frame clones appear in the TCRdb table, and some are missing; sequencing was by immunoSEQ multiplex PCR. Counted here are approximately 100,000 clones, 85% occurring once; the ten biggest clones make up less than 2%. Sequencing input: peripheral blood. The clonotype comes from an older woman with active or convalescent COVID-19. The V call is TRBV11-2, the J call TRBJ2-7, with 9 nucleotides matching TRBD1. CDR3 sequence: CASSWPGQGVRQQYF. CDR3 DNA sequence: TGTGCCAGCAGCTGGCCGGGACAGGGTGTTAGGCAGCAGTACTTC.